These 28 T cell receptor beta chains were sequenced from one sample in a study of neurological immune-mediated disorders. TCRdb fed the 5' RACE reads into MiXCR, producing one record per CDR3 protein. Seen here are about 21,000 distinct CDR3 sequences, around 6.2% observed once, and the top ten hold about 48%. Sample: CD8+ T cells from blood. These receptors all stem from a man aged 18 to 29 in good health.

This clonotype was found many times. The chain has TRBV9 and TRBJ2-1; TRBD2 matches 11 bases. This CDR3 region has 15 residues. CDR1 SGDLS and CDR2 YYNGEE come from the germline V gene. V gave up 4 bases and J gave up 7 bases; unmatched junction bases: 7. CDR3 sequence: CASSFSGGAVNEQFF. CDR3 sequence (DNA): TGTGCCAGCAGCTTTAGCGGGGGGGCCGTGAATGAGCAGTTCTTC.

This clonotype occurred many times. This rearrangement joins TRBV7-3 to TRBJ1-5; the D is unclear. Deletions cut 7 bases from V and 0 bases from J, with 13 bases between. Germline V gene sequence: CDR1 SGHTA, CDR2 FQGTGA. The CDR3 consists of 15 residues. The CDR3 reads CASTAKGYSNQPQHF. The CDR3 nucleotides are TGTGCCAGCACCGCAAAAGGTTATAGCAATCAGCCCCAGCATTTT.

This clonotype was found many times. The chain combines TRBV20-1 with TRBJ1-1; 8 bases match TRBD1. This CDR3 is built from 15 residues. With 5 bases clipped from V and 0 bases from J, the junction kept 8 bases outside the gene matches. Germline V lookup: CDR1 DFQATT, CDR2 SNEGSKA (reference sequence). CDR3 protein: CSARFPTGVNTEAFF. Here the CDR3 DNA reads TGCAGTGCTCGCTTCCCGACAGGGGTGAACACTGAAGCTTTCTTT.

The rearrangement uses TRBV4-2 and TRBJ2-2, with D possibly TRBD2 on 5 matching bases. The V gene's germline CDR1 is LGHNA and CDR2 YNFKEQ. CDR3 length equals 16 residues. V was pared by 1 base and J by 3 bases, with 12 bases between. This CDR3 reads CASSQVASSYTGELFF. The CDR3 DNA follows: TGTGCCAGCAGCCAAGTCGCTAGCTCTTACACCGGGGAGCTGTTTTTT.

The table lists this clonotype with many counts. The chain couples TRBV20-1 to TRBJ1-1; possibly TRBD1 for D (5 bases). The CDR3 totals 15 residues. V lost 0 bases, J lost 1 base, and 12 bases lay in between. The germline CDR1 and CDR2 sequences are DFQATT and SNEGSKA (reference sequence). Here the CDR3 DNA reads TGCAGTGCTAGAGATTCCCAGGGCCAGAACACTGAAGCTTTCTTT. This encodes CSARDSQGQNTEAFF.

This clonotype was seen at least ten times. The rearrangement joins TRBV9 to TRBJ2-1, with D tentatively TRBD2 (7 bases). Germline CDR1 and CDR2: SGDLS and YYNGEE. Deletions cut 3 bases from V and 6 bases from J, with 22 bases between. The CDR3 length is 17 residues. The CDR3 DNA sequence: TGTGCCAGCAGCGAGAATTACGGGGGGCCCTTGGCCAATGAGCAGTTCTTC. Protein product: CASSENYGGPLANEQFF.

At least ten counts were recorded for this clonotype. This chain connects TRBV7-2 to TRBJ2-7, with TRBD2 matching over 7 bases. The V and J ends lost 1 base and 7 bases, in that order; junction bases with no gene match: 13. CDR3 length: 16 residues. Germline V lookup: CDR1 SGHTA, CDR2 FQGNSA. In DNA form, the CDR3 reads TGTGCCAGCAGCTTAGAACCCAGTTGGGAGGGTTGGGAGCAGTACTTC. It codes for CASSLEPSWEGWEQYF.

In its sample, this clonotype was seen many times. The chain employs TRBV6-1 and TRBJ2-7; 10 bases fit TRBD1. With 3 bases clipped from V and 4 bases from J, the junction kept 0 bases outside the gene matches. The CDR3 length is 13 residues. Looked up from germline, CDR1 is MNHNS and CDR2 is SASEGT. The CDR3 sequence: CASSEDRGYEQYF. Written as DNA, the CDR3 is TGTGCCAGCAGTGAGGACAGGGGGTACGAGCAGTACTTC.

This clonotype has a count of ten or more. This chain joins TRBV20-1 and TRBJ1-5, with D possibly being TRBD1 (6 bases). Between the trimmed V and J ends, which lost 1 base and 4 bases, there was a span of 17 bases. Looked up from germline, CDR1 is DFQATT and CDR2 is SNEGSKA (reference sequence). There are 16 residues in the CDR3. The CDR3 spells CSARAKGTLRNQPQHF. The CDR3 region has the DNA TGCAGTGCTAGAGCTAAGGGGACACTCCGAAATCAGCCCCAGCATTTT.

Many counts were recorded for this clonotype. The chain carries TRBV19 and TRBJ2-2, with D perhaps being TRBD1 or TRBD2 (5 bases each). The CDR3 is made up of 13 amino acids. V was shortened by 3 bases and J by 6 bases, with 8 bases between the two germline ends. Germline V gene sequence: CDR1 LNHDA, CDR2 SQIVND (reference sequence). The CDR3 region is CASSIWGSGELFF. CDR3 DNA: TGTGCCAGTAGTATCTGGGGGTCCGGGGAGCTGTTTTTT.

This clonotype appeared many times. This chain uses TRBV20-1 with TRBJ1-2; D call uncertain. The germline gives CDR1 DFQATT, CDR2 SNEGSKA (reference sequence). The CDR3 is 12 residues long. Trimming pared 0 bases from V and 7 bases from J, leaving 9 bases between. CDR3: CSARDGLGGYTF. The CDR3 coding sequence is TGCAGTGCTAGAGATGGACTGGGTGGCTACACCTTC.

This clonotype appeared many times. The chain links TRBV20-1 to TRBJ1-5; the D gene is possibly TRBD1 (5 bases). From germline, CDR1 is DFQATT and CDR2 SNEGSKA (reference sequence). The CDR3 consists of 16 residues. Between the trimmed V and J ends, which lost 3 bases and 6 bases, there was a span of 21 bases. This CDR3 reads CSARGELKGGGQPQHF. Written as DNA, the CDR3 is TGCAGTGCTAGGGGGGAATTGAAGGGCGGGGGTCAGCCCCAGCATTTT.

V is TRBV12-3 or TRBV12-4 and J is TRBJ1-6; 7 bases match TRBD1. The CDR3 extends over 14 amino acids. V shed 7 bases, J shed 10 bases, and the junction held 10 bases outside the gene matches. The CDR3 loop is CASILVQGRSPLHF. The DNA of the CDR3 is TGTGCCAGCATCCTAGTACAGGGGCGATCACCCCTCCACTTT.

This clonotype has at least ten counts. The chain recombines TRBV5-1 with TRBJ2-3; D tentatively reads TRBD1 or TRBD2 (5 bases each). CDR1 is SGHRS and CDR2 is YFSETQ in the germline V gene. The CDR3 is 13 residues long. Between the trimmed V and J ends, which lost 2 bases and 9 bases, there was a span of 13 bases. The CDR3 sequence is CASSFGQGRTQYF. The CDR3, as DNA: TGCGCCAGCAGCTTCGGGCAGGGACGGACGCAGTATTTT.

The gene calls are TRBV5-6 and TRBJ1-5; no clear D. V shed 4 bases and J shed 9 bases, with 20 bases lying between them. This CDR3 comprises 15 residues. The germline CDR1 and CDR2 sequences are SGHDT and YYEEEE. The CDR3 loop reads CASSPQLGQGGPQHF. The CDR3 DNA sequence: TGTGCCAGCAGCCCGCAGCTGGGTCAAGGCGGGCCCCAGCATTTT.

This clonotype was recorded at least ten times. The genes are TRBV7-9 and TRBJ1-1, with D unresolved. This CDR3 region has 14 residues. V dropped 1 base and J dropped 2 bases, with 8 bases sitting between them. CDR1 and CDR2 (germline): SEHNR, FQNEAQ (reference sequence). For the CDR3, the DNA is TGTGCCAGCAGCTTAGGAGTTGCTAACACTGAAGCTTTCTTT. Residues: CASSLGVANTEAFF. Full variable domain (missing parts from reference TRBV7-9 and TRBJ1-1): DTGVSQNPRHKITKRGQNVTFRCDPISEHNRLYWYRQTLGQGPEFLTYFQNEAQLEKSRLLSDRFSAERPKGSFSTLEIQRTEQGDSAMYLCASSLGVANTEAFFGQGTRLTVV.

In this sample, this clonotype turned up many times. The chain combines TRBV5-8 with TRBJ1-2; a possible D gene is TRBD1 (5 bases). Trimming cost V 5 bases and J 4 bases, with 18 bases left between them. Germline CDR1 SGHTS, CDR2 YDEGEE. CDR3 length: 15 residues. The CDR3 nucleotides read TGTGCCAGCAGTTGGGCCGGGACTAAAATCTATGGCTACACCTTC. It encodes CASSWAGTKIYGYTF. The full variable domain, rest sourced from reference TRBV5-8 and TRBJ1-2, is EAGVTQSPTHLIKTRGQQATLRCSPISGHTSVYWYQQALGLGLQFLLWYDEGEERNRGNFPPRFSGRQFPNYSSELNVNALELEDSALYLCASSWAGTKIYGYTFGSGTRLTVV.

At least ten counts were recorded for this clonotype. The rearrangement uses TRBV12-3 or TRBV12-4 and TRBJ1-5, with 11 bases fitting TRBD1. With V trimmed by 4 bases and J by 5 bases, 7 bases remained unmatched. The CDR3 extends over 16 amino acids. This CDR3 reads CASSSPGQGADQPQHF. For the CDR3, the DNA is TGTGCCAGCAGTTCACCTGGACAGGGGGCGGATCAGCCCCAGCATTTT.

This chain links TRBV5-4 with TRBJ2-1; no clear D. CDR1 and CDR2 from the germline V gene are SGHNT and YYREEE (reference sequence). V was clipped by 1 base and J by 8 bases, with 7 bases between them. This CDR3 has 12 amino acids. CDR3 in amino acids: CASSLIADEQFF. CDR3 DNA sequence: TGTGCCAGCAGCTTGATTGCCGATGAGCAGTTCTTC.

This clonotype was found many times. This chain joins TRBV25-1 and TRBJ2-5; TRBD2 might be the D (7 bases). The CDR3 extends over 14 amino acids. Germline-derived CDR1 and CDR2 are MGHDK and SYGVNS. The V end was cut by 4 bases, the J end by 5 bases, with 14 bases between. The CDR3 reads CASSGRGAWETQYF. The DNA of the CDR3 is TGTGCCAGCAGTGGCCGGGGGGCCTGGGAGACCCAGTACTTC. Full variable domain (missing parts from reference TRBV25-1 and TRBJ2-5): EADIYQTPRYLVIGTGKKITLECSQTMGHDKMYWYQQDPGMELHLIHYSYGVNSTEKGDLSSESTVSRIRTEHFPLTLESARPSHTSQYLCASSGRGAWETQYFGPGTRLLVL.

Many counts were recorded for this clonotype. The chain employs TRBV27 and TRBJ1-2; possibly TRBD1 for D (6 bases). This CDR3 has 15 residues. Trimming took off 0 bases at V and 3 bases at J, with 11 bases between the two ends. The germline gives CDR1 MNHEY, CDR2 SMNVEV (reference sequence). CDR3 in DNA: TGTGCCAGCAGTTTATCGAGGGGGGATTACTATGGCTACACCTTC. Translated, it gives CASSLSRGDYYGYTF.

This clonotype was counted at least ten times. J is TRBJ1-5 and V is TRBV19; possibly TRBD1 for D (6 bases). Germline loops: CDR1 LNHDA, CDR2 SQIVND (reference sequence). The CDR3 runs 16 residues. Trimming pared 6 bases from V and 5 bases from J, leaving 20 bases between. The CDR3 reads CASRGGEGLSHQPQHF. In DNA, the CDR3 is TGTGCCAGTAGAGGGGGAGAGGGCCTATCTCATCAGCCCCAGCATTTT.

This clonotype showed up many times. The chain carries TRBV12-3 or TRBV12-4 and TRBJ1-2; 8 bases align to TRBD1. The CDR3 has 14 amino acids. After removal of 5 bases from V and 5 bases from J, the junction contained 7 bases not matched to a gene. CDR3 residues: CASSKSTGAYGYTF. The CDR3 nucleotides are TGTGCCAGCAGTAAGTCGACAGGGGCTTATGGCTACACCTTC.

This clonotype was recorded many times. The chain is built from TRBV6-5 and TRBJ2-1; D might be TRBD1 (6 bases). V was cut by 2 bases and J by 4 bases, with 12 bases left in between. CDR3 length equals 15 residues. From germline, CDR1 is MNHEY and CDR2 SVGAGI. The CDR3 here is CASSYGRGRYNEQFF. In DNA, the CDR3 is TGTGCCAGCAGTTACGGCAGGGGTCGGTACAATGAGCAGTTCTTC.

About this clonotype: The DNA is omitted, as the CDR3 cannot be located on it reliably, and the CDR3 follows TCRdb's listing. The chain links TRBV24-1 to TRBJ2-6; the table's D call of TRBD2 was not tested on the DNA. The CDR3 extends over 23 residues, inclusive of both ends. Germline V gene lookup returns CDR1 KGHDR and CDR2 SFDVKD. The CDR3 sequence: CATRDSALYLCASSFLGANVLTF.

This clonotype was counted at least ten times. This chain connects TRBV4-1 to TRBJ2-1, with D tentatively TRBD2 (6 bases). The CDR3 has 15 residues. From germline, CDR1 is MGHRA and CDR2 YSYEKL. The V end was cut by 6 bases, the J end by 7 bases, with 19 bases between. The CDR3 nucleotides are TGCGCCAGCAGACTAGCTGAGGGGCGGCAGAATGAGCAGTTCTTC. Translating gives CASRLAEGRQNEQFF.

This clonotype was counted ten times or more. The CDR3 DNA is TGTGCCAGCAGTTACTCGCGGTTTCCCGGTTCACCCCTCCACTTT. Protein product: CASSYSRFPGSPLHF. V and J are TRBV6-6 and TRBJ1-6, with D unresolved. The ends were cut back, 0 bases at V and 9 bases at J, with 12 bases in the middle. Germline assignment: CDR1 MNHNY and CDR2 SVGAGI (reference sequence). The CDR3 is 15 residues long.

This clonotype was picked up many times. This chain joins TRBV7-9 and TRBJ2-1; TRBD1 agrees at 8 bases. The trim removed 6 bases at V and 4 bases at J, leaving 8 bases unmatched. CDR1 SEHNR and CDR2 FQNEAQ come from the germline V gene (reference sequence). The CDR3 consists of 15 residues. DNA of the CDR3: TGTGCCAGCAGAGTAACGGGACAGGAGTACAATGAGCAGTTCTTC. Its protein is CASRVTGQEYNEQFF.